This T cell receptor beta chain stems from a study of cytomegalovirus exposure and HLA in healthy donors. As to this clone: Its matching antigen is unknown.

It was with 60 Vbeta and 13 Jbeta primers that the PCR ran. TCRdb keeps only in-frame clones here, not all; method: immunoSEQ multiplex PCR. The data show about 78,000 clones, with around 70% seen just once and roughly 11% held by the top ten. General study points: Overall, approximately 150 TCR beta chains were annotated as cytomegalovirus-associated.

Sequencing was done on a sample of PBMCs. The clonotype was recovered from a woman aged 35 to 49 in good health and CMV-seropositive.

CDR3 nucleotides: TGTGCCAGCAGCTTATACGGGGAGACCCAGTACTTC. Its protein is CASSLYGETQYF. The gene calls are TRBV7-9 and TRBJ2-5; D call uncertain. V was trimmed by 2 bases and J by 5 bases, leaving 6 bases between them. Germline loops: CDR1 SEHNR, CDR2 FQNEAQ (reference sequence). CDR3 length: 12 residues.